The 12 T cell receptor beta chains in this list originate from one sample, sequenced in a study of T cell repertoires in cytomegalovirus infection. In TCRdb, the reads were re-called with MiXCR into one record per CDR3 protein. The table records a few hundred thousand distinct CDR3 sequences, over 7.5% of them present only once. Sequenced input: PBMCs. Receptors originate from a human donor in good health (CMV status not recorded). Some clones in this sample may be carry-over from other donors' samples.

The chain employs TRBV7-2 and TRBJ2-5; the D is unclear. The CDR3 extends over 14 amino acids. Germline V gives CDR1 SGHTA, CDR2 FQGNSA. V was pared by 5 bases and J by 2 bases, with 12 bases between. As DNA, the CDR3 is TGTGCCAGCAGCCTCGTAGTAGGGCAAGAGACCCAGTACTTC. Translated: CASSLVVGQETQYF.

A few counts support this clonotype. The chain has TRBV12-5 and TRBJ2-1; 11 positions match TRBD2. V lost 4 bases and J lost 9; bases outside the gene matches: 5. The CDR3 contains 14 residues. Per germline, CDR1 LGHNT and CDR2 FRNRAP. The CDR3 region has the DNA TGTGCTAGTGGTTCGCACGGACTAGCGGGTGAGCAGTTCTTC. It yields the protein CASGSHGLAGEQFF.

The CDR3 spells CATSDPRTGTGAYNEQFF. CDR3 bases: TGTGCCACCAGTGATCCGAGAACCGGGACAGGGGCCTACAATGAGCAGTTCTTC. This sequence joins TRBV24-1 and TRBJ2-1; 10 bases map to TRBD1. Germline V gene sequence: CDR1 KGHDR, CDR2 SFDVKD. This CDR3 has 18 residues. With V trimmed by 3 bases and J by 2 bases, 9 bases remained unmatched.

The rearrangement joins TRBV7-1 to TRBJ2-3, with 10 bases fitting TRBD2. TRBV7-1 is designated an ORF whose function remains uncertain. CDR3 length equals 16 residues. Trimming took 3 bases from V and 5 from J; bases not matched to a gene: 8. The CDR3 region is CASSSPAGGHQDTQYF. As DNA, the CDR3 is TGTGCCAGCAGCTCCCCAGCGGGGGGGCATCAAGATACGCAGTATTTT.

Only a few counts were recorded for this clonotype. The V gene is TRBV5-4, the J gene TRBJ2-3, with a possible D match to TRBD2 (6 bases). Looked up from germline, CDR1 is SGHNT and CDR2 is YYREEE (reference sequence). The CDR3 covers 14 residues. Trimming left V 5 bases short and J 0 bases short, with 10 bases between. The CDR3 coding sequence is TGTGCCAGCAGGTCGGGACTTAGCACAGATACGCAGTATTTT. This encodes CASRSGLSTDTQYF.

This clonotype was picked up a small number of times. The V call is TRBV7-6, the J call TRBJ2-7; TRBD2 matches at 7 bases. Unmatched junction bases numbered 10, after V lost 5 bases and J lost 6 bases. CDR3 length equals 14 residues. CDR1 and CDR2 (germline): SGHVS, FNYEAQ. The CDR3, as DNA: TGTGCCAGCAGCCGCGGCGGGAGTAAGGGCGAGCAGTACTTC. Residues: CASSRGGSKGEQYF.

This clonotype was seen ten or more times. The chain is built from TRBV7-2 and TRBJ2-3; 9 bases fit TRBD2. The CDR3 spans 16 residues. V shed 1 base and J 5 bases; nucleotides not matched to a gene: 7. Germline V gene lookup returns CDR1 SGHTA and CDR2 FQGNSA. The CDR3 region is CASSLVGGRAGDTQYF. CDR3 DNA: TGTGCCAGCAGCTTAGTAGGCGGGAGGGCCGGAGATACGCAGTATTTT.

This clonotype has only a few counts. The chain employs TRBV20-1 and TRBJ2-5, with 9 bases fitting TRBD2. Germline-derived CDR1 and CDR2 are DFQATT and SNEGSKA (reference sequence). CDR3 size: 13 residues. V was clipped by 3 bases and J by 3 bases; unmatched bases: 2. The CDR3, as DNA: TGCAGTGCTAGGTCTAGCGGGGAAGAGACCCAGTACTTC. This translates into CSARSSGEETQYF.

The sample holds a few counts of this clonotype. This chain links TRBV18 with TRBJ2-7, with TRBD1 identical over 9 bases. V was pared by 4 bases and J by 3 bases, with 7 bases of the junction left unmatched. There are 15 residues in the CDR3. CDR1 is KGHSH and CDR2 is LQKENI in the germline V gene. CDR3 residues: CASSLRTGADYEQYF. As DNA, the CDR3 is TGTGCCAGCTCACTTAGGACAGGGGCCGACTACGAGCAGTACTTC.

V usage is TRBV4-1 and J usage is TRBJ1-2, with 9 bases fitting TRBD1. Germline CDR1 and CDR2: MGHRA and YSYEKL. V lost 2 bases to trimming and J lost 8 bases; unmatched junction nucleotides: 6. The CDR3 spans 14 residues. DNA of the CDR3: TGCGCCAGCAGCCAATTGGGACAGGGTGCCGGCTACACCTTC. It is translated as CASSQLGQGAGYTF.

This clonotype was picked up many times. The chain employs TRBV11-2 and TRBJ2-4; D perhaps matches TRBD1 (6 bases). Trimming stripped 4 bases from V and 0 bases from J, with 16 bases between. This CDR3 spans 17 amino acids. From germline, CDR1 is SGHAT and CDR2 FQNNGV. In DNA, the CDR3 is TGTGCCAGCAGCTCCCTGGGCAGGGGATTAGCCAAAAACATTCAGTACTTC. This encodes CASSSLGRGLAKNIQYF.

In this sample, this clonotype turned up many times. The rearrangement joins TRBV7-2 to TRBJ1-1, with D uncertain. The CDR3 runs to 13 residues. Germline loops: CDR1 SGHTA, CDR2 FQGNSA. Trimming pared 4 bases from V and 5 bases from J, leaving 11 bases between. CDR3 nucleotide sequence: TGTGCCAGCAGCTCAAAAGGTGGGACTGAAGCTTTCTTT. Protein: CASSSKGGTEAFF.